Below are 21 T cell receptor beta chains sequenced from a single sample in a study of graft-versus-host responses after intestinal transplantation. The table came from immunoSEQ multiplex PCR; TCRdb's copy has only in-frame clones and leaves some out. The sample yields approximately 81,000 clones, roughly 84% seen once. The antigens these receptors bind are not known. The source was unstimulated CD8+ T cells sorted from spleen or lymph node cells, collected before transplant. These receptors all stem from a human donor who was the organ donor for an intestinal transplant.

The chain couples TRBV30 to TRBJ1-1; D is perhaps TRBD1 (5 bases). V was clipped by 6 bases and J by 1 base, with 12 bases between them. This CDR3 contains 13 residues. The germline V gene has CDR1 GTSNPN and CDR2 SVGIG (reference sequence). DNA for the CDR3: TGTGCCTGCCGGGGGGATGAGAACACTGAAGCTTTCTTT. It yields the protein CACRGDENTEAFF.

The CDR3 protein is CASRLEGQGTDTQYF. In DNA form, the CDR3 reads TGTGCCAGCAGGCTCGAGGGACAGGGCACAGATACGCAGTATTTT. The chain uses TRBV4-2 and TRBJ2-3; the match to TRBD1 covers 8 bases. From germline, CDR1 is LGHNA and CDR2 YNFKEQ. The junction had 6 bases not matched to a gene; V was cut back by 6 bases and J by 1 base. The CDR3 totals 15 residues.

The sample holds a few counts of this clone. CDR3 loop: CASSSGDRVSYEQYF. As DNA, the CDR3 is TGTGCCAGTAGTTCGGGGGACAGGGTCTCCTACGAGCAGTACTTC. The rearrangement links TRBV19 to TRBJ2-7, with TRBD1 matching over 9 bases. Germline CDR1 is LNHDA and CDR2 is SQIVND (reference sequence). CDR3 length: 15 residues. The junction had 5 bases not matched to a gene; V was cut back by 5 bases and J by 0 bases.

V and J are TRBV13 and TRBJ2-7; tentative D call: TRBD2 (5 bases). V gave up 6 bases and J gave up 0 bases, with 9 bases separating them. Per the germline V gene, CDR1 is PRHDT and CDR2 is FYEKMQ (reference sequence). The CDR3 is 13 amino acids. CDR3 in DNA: TGTGCCAGCAGTCCCCGGGGCTCCTACGAGCAGTACTTC. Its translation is CASSPRGSYEQYF.

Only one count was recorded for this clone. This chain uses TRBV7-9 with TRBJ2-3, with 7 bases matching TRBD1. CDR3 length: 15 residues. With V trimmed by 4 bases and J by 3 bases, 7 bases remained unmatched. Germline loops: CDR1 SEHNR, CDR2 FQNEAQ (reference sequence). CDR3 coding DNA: TGTGCCAGCAGCTCCCCTGGGACAGCGACAGATACGCAGTATTTT. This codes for CASSSPGTATDTQYF.

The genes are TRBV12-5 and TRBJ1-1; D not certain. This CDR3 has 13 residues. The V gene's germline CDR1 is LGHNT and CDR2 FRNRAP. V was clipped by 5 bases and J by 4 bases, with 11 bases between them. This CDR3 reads CASGPWVCTEAFF. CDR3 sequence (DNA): TGTGCTAGTGGTCCCTGGGTGTGCACTGAAGCTTTCTTT.

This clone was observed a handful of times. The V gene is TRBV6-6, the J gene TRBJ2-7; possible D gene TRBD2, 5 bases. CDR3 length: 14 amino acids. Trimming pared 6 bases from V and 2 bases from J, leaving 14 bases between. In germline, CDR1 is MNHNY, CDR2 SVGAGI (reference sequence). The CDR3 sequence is CASSPGWGAYEQYF. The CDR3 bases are TGTGCCAGCAGCCCCGGATGGGGAGCCTACGAGCAGTACTTC.

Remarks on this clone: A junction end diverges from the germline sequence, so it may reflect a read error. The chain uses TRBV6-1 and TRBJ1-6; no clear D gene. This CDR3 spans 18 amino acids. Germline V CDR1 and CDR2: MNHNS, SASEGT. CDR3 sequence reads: CASSEWLFRFFYNSPLHF. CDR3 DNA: TGTGCCAGCAGTGAATGGCTGTTCAGGTTTTTCTATAATTCACCTCTCCACTTT.

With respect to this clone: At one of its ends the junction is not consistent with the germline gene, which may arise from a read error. This CDR3 is CASSQVDSRPKHF. CDR3 nucleotides: TGCGCCAGCAGCCAAGTGGACAGCCGGCCCAAGCATTTT. This chain connects TRBV4-1 to TRBJ1-5; tentative D call: TRBD1 (6 bases). Germline V gene lookup returns CDR1 MGHRA and CDR2 YSYEKL. The CDR3 loop spans 13 amino acids.

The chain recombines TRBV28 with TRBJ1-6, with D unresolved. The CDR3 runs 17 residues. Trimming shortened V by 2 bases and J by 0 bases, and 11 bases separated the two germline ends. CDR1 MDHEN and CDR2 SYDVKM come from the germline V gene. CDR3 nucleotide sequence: TGTGCCAGCAGTTTAGGGTCAAAGAGCTCCTATAATTCACCCCTCCACTTT. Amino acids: CASSLGSKSSYNSPLHF.

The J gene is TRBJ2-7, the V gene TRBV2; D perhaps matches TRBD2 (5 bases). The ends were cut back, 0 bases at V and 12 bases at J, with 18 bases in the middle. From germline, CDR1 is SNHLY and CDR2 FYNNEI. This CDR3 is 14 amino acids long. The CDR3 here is CASSEAPNGGIRYF. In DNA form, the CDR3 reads TGTGCCAGCAGTGAAGCTCCGAATGGAGGAATTAGGTACTTC.

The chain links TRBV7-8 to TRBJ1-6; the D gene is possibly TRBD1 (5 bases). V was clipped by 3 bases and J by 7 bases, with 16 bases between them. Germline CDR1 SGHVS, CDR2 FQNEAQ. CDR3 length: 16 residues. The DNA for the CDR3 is TGTGCCAGCAGCTTTTTTACCGGGACTTCCAATTCACCCCTCCACTTT. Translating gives CASSFFTGTSNSPLHF. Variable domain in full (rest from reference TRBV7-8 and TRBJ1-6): GAGVSQSPRYKVAKRGQDVALRCDPISGHVSLFWYQQALGQGPEFLTYFQNEAQLDKSGLPSDRFFAERPEGSVSTLKIQRTQQEDSAVYLCASSFFTGTSNSPLHFGNGTRLTVT.

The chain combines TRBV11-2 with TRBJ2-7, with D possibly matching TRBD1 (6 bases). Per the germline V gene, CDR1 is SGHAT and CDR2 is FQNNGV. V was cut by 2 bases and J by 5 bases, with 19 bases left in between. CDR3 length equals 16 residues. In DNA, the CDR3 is TGTGCCAGCAGCTTACGTTACTACGGACAGTACAACGAGCAGTACTTC. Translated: CASSLRYYGQYNEQYF.

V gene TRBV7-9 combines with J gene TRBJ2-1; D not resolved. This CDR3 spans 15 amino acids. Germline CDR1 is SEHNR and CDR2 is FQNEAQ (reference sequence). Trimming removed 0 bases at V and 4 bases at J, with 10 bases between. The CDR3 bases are TGTGCCAGCAGCTTAGCGATCCTAACTTACAATGAGCAGTTCTTC. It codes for CASSLAILTYNEQFF.

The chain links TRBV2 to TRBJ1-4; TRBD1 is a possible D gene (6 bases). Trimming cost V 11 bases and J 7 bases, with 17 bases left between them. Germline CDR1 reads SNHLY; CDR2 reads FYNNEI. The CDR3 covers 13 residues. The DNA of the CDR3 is TGTGCCTCCACAGGGTTGGGGTTTGAAAAACTGTTTTTT. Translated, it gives CASTGLGFEKLFF.

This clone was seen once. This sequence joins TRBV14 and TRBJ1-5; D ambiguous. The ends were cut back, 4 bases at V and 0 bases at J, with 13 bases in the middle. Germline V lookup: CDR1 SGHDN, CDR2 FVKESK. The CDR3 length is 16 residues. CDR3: CASSRTGRPSNQPQHF. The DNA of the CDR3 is TGTGCCAGCAGCCGGACCGGACGGCCTAGCAATCAGCCCCAGCATTTT.

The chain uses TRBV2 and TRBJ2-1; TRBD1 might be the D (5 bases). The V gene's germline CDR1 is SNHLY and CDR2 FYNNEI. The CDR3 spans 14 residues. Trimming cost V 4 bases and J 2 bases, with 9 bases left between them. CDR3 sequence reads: CASSVTGPYNEQFF. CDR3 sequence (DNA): TGTGCCAGCAGTGTAACAGGACCCTACAATGAGCAGTTCTTC.

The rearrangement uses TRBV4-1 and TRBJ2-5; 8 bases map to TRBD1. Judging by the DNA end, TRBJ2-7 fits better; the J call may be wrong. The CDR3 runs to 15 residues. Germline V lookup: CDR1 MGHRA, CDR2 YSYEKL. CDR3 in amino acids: CASSQEDREYYEQYF. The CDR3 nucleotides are TGCGCCAGCAGCCAAGAGGACAGGGAGTACTACGAGCAGTACTTC.

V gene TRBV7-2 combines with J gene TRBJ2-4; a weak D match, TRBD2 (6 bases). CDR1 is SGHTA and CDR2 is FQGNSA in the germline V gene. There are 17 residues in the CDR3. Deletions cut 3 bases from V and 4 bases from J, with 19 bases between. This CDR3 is CASSFRVYRGTKNIQYF. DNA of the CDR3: TGTGCCAGCAGCTTTAGGGTTTACCGGGGGACGAAAAACATTCAGTACTTC. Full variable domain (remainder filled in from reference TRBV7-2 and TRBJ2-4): GAGVSQSPSNKVTEKGKDVELRCDPISGHTALYWYRQSLGQGLEFLIYFQGNSAPDKSGLPSDRFSAERTGGSVSTLTIQRTQQEDSAVYLCASSFRVYRGTKNIQYFGAGTRLSVL.

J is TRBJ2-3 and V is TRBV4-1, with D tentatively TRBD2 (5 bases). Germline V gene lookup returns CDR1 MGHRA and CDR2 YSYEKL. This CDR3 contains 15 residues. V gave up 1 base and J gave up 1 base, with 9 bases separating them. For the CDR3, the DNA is TGCGCCAGCAGCCAAGTGTCCGGGGGCACAGATACGCAGTATTTT. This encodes CASSQVSGGTDTQYF.

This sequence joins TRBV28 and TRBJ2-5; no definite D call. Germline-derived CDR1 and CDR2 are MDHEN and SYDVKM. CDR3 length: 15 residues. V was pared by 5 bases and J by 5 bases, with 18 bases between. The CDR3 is CASSPRHLPLETQYF. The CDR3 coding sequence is TGTGCCAGCAGTCCCCGACACTTACCGTTGGAGACCCAGTACTTC.